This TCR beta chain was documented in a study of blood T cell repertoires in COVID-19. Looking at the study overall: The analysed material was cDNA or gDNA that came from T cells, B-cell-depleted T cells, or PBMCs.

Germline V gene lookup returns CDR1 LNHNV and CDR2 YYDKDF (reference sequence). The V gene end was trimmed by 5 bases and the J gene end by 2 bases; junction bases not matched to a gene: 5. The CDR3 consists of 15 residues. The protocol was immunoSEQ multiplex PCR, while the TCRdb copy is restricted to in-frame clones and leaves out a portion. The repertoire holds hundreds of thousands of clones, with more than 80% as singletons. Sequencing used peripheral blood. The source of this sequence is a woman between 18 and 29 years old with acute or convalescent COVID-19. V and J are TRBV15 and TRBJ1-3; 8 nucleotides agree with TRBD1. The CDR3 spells CATSPQGATGNTIYF. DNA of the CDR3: TGTGCCACCAGCCCCCAGGGGGCCACTGGAAACACCATATATTTT.